The present T cell receptor (beta chain) was sequenced within a study of vaccination and CD4 T cells after COVID-19. Study summary: Participants were administered two doses of either the BNT162b2 or the mRNA-1273 vaccine. Overlapping spike peptides of SARS-CoV-2, HCoV-NL63, HCoV-OC43 and HCoV-229E stimulated the cells. In the control cultures, a CEFX pool, an HIV-1 Nef pool, or no peptide was supplied.

The CDR3 sequence is 12 residues long. V lost 5 bases and J 4 bases, leaving 8 bases between the germline ends. Looked up from germline, CDR1 is LNHDA and CDR2 is SQIVND (reference sequence). On this clonotype itself: Its antigen is unknown.

Once obtained from cultured CD4+ T cells, the DNA was sequenced using the Oncomine TCR Beta short-read assay. DNA came from CD4+ T cells after culture. One entry per CDR3 protein, called by TCRdb with MiXCR from the PCR reads. In the table there are around 10,000 distinct CDR3 sequences, almost 40% of which are singletons. Treatment described: approximately 9-day PBMC culture with coronavirus spike peptide pools or control peptides (ViraFEST assay). Investigators obtained the unexposed donor's CD4+ T cells before the COVID-19 pandemic (2011-2018). Peptide pools at roughly 10 ug/ml, together with 7.5 to 10 IU/ml IL-2, were added to cultures of 1.5 million to 2.5 million PBMCs per well.

The chain couples TRBV19 to TRBJ1-1, with no clear D. The clonotype was recovered from a human donor in good health. Sequenced material: CD4+ T cells from blood, cultured in vitro. CDR3 bases: TGTGCCAGTAGTCCGAGGCCCACTGAAGCTTTCTTT. This codes for CASSPRPTEAFF. The variable domain in full, completed from reference TRBV19 and TRBJ1-1, reads DGGITQSPKYLFRKEGQNVTLSCEQNLNHDAMYWYRQDPGQGLRLIYYSQIVNDFQKGDIAEGYSVSREKKESFPLTVTSAQKNPTAFYLCASSPRPTEAFFGQGTRLTVV.